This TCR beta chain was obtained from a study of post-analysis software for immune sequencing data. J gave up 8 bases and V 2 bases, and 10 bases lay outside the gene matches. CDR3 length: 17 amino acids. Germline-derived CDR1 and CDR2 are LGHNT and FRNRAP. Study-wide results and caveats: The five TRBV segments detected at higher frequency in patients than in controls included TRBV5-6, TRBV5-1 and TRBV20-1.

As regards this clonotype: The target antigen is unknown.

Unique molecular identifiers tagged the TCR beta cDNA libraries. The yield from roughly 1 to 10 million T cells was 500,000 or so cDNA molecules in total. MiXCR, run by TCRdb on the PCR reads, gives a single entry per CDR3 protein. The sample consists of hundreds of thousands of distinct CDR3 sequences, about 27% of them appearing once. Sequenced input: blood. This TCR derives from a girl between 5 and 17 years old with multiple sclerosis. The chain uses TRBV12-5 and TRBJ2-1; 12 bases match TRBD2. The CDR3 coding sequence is TGTGCTAGTGGTTTGCCACGGGGGCCTAGCGGGGGGGATGAGCAGTTCTTC. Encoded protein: CASGLPRGPSGGDEQFF.